This TCR beta chain was profiled in a study of blood T cell repertoires in COVID-19. Overall study context: Material from acute and convalescent COVID-19 was sourced from the United States, Italy and Spain. T cells, B-cell-depleted T cells, or PBMCs provided the cDNA or gDNA that served as material.

Original analysis: Estimates of nucleated cell counts were drawn from the amplification of reference gene primers. Profiling relied on immunoSEQ multiplex PCR, and the TCRdb table lists in-frame clones only, not all of them. D and trimming come from the DNA, and the V and J calls and clone size come from that table. The sample includes approximately 270,000 clones, around 90% seen only once; the top ten take around 3%. The length of the CDR3 is 12 residues. The germline V and J ends were trimmed by 5 bases and 11 bases, with 13 bases remaining between them. Germline assignment: CDR1 LGHDT and CDR2 YNNKEL (reference sequence).

The chain employs TRBV3-1 (or the pseudogene TRBV3-2) and TRBJ1-3; perhaps TRBD1 as D (6 bases). This receptor was taken from a man between 18 and 35 years old with active or convalescent COVID-19. Sequencing input: peripheral blood. The CDR3 spells CASSSSGVSIYF. CDR3 in DNA: TGTGCCAGCAGCTCTTCAGGGGTTTCCATATATTTT.